Following are 23 T cell receptor beta chains from one sample sequenced in a study of cytomegalovirus exposure and HLA in healthy donors. Sequencing used immunoSEQ multiplex PCR; TCRdb keeps in-frame clones, though not all of them. In the table there are 85,000 to 95,000 clones, about 96% of which are singletons. The sequencing sample was made of PBMCs. These receptors all stem from a young man in good health and CMV-seronegative.

This chain joins TRBV6-1 and TRBJ2-7, with D tentatively TRBD1 (6 bases). CDR1 and CDR2 (germline): MNHNS, SASEGT. This CDR3 is 14 amino acids long. V was pared by 4 bases and J by 0 bases, with 10 bases between. DNA for the CDR3: TGTGCCAGCAGTGGGCAGGGGAGCTCCTACGAGCAGTACTTC. Translation gives CASSGQGSSYEQYF.

The rearrangement joins TRBV27 to TRBJ2-6; 9 bases agree with TRBD1. Germline V lookup: CDR1 MNHEY, CDR2 SMNVEV (reference sequence). Unmatched junction bases numbered 10, after V lost 5 bases and J lost 2 bases. The CDR3 is made up of 18 amino acids. In DNA, the CDR3 is TGTGCCAGCAGTATCCGCCGGGACAGGGTGACTGGGGCCAACGTCCTGACTTTC. It yields the protein CASSIRRDRVTGANVLTF. The full variable domain, its missing parts supplied by reference TRBV27 and TRBJ2-6, is EAQVTQNPRYLITVTGKKLTVTCSQNMNHEYMSWYRQDPGLGLRQIYYSMNVEVTDKGDVPEGYKVSRKEKRNFPLILESPSPNQTSLYFCASSIRRDRVTGANVLTFGAGSRLTVL.

This clone was detected only once. This chain joins TRBV7-2 and TRBJ2-2, with D tentatively TRBD1 (5 bases). Germline CDR1 reads SGHTA; CDR2 reads FQGNSA. The V end lost 5 bases, the J end lost 0 bases, and 10 bases lay between the germline ends. CDR3 length: 15 amino acids. The CDR3 DNA reads as TGTGCCAGCAGCGCCAGGGCGCCGAACACCGGGGAGCTGTTTTTT. Translated, it gives CASSARAPNTGELFF.

J is TRBJ2-1 and V is TRBV4-2, with TRBD2 identical over 7 bases. The V gene's germline CDR1 is LGHNA and CDR2 YNFKEQ. Trimming removed 2 bases from V and 6 bases from J; junction bases left unmatched: 10. This CDR3 is 16 amino acids long. The CDR3 nucleotides are TGTGCCAGCAGCCAACCGCGGGAGAAATACTCCAATGAGCAGTTCTTC. Amino acid sequence: CASSQPREKYSNEQFF.

V and J are TRBV5-6 and TRBJ2-1; TRBD1 matches 9 bases. J gave up 2 bases and V 1 base, and 4 bases lay outside the gene matches. The CDR3 runs 16 residues. The germline CDR1 and CDR2 sequences are SGHDT and YYEEEE. CDR3 loop: CASSLTYRGPYNEQFF. The CDR3 DNA reads as TGTGCCAGCAGCTTGACTTACAGGGGGCCCTACAATGAGCAGTTCTTC.

V and J are TRBV5-4 and TRBJ1-2; possibly TRBD1 for D (6 bases). Trimming removed 0 bases at V and 7 bases at J, with 13 bases between. The germline CDR1 and CDR2 sequences are SGHNT and YYREEE (reference sequence). This CDR3 spans 14 amino acids. The CDR3 spells CASSLAGQLGGYTF. The CDR3, as DNA: TGTGCCAGCAGCTTGGCCGGACAGCTTGGTGGCTACACCTTC.

The rearrangement links TRBV29-1 to TRBJ2-7, with unresolved D. In germline, CDR1 is SQVTM, CDR2 ANQGSEA. V lost 3 bases, J lost 2 bases, and 11 bases lay in between. The CDR3 spans 13 residues. This CDR3 reads CSVEFDDTYEQYF. CDR3 DNA: TGCAGCGTTGAGTTTGACGACACCTACGAGCAGTACTTC.

The chain employs TRBV12-5 and TRBJ1-5; 7 nucleotides match TRBD1. This CDR3 is 15 amino acids long. Germline-derived CDR1 and CDR2 are LGHNT and FRNRAP. V gave up 7 bases and J gave up 2 bases; unmatched junction bases: 8. DNA for the CDR3: TGTGCTAGTGATACAGGGGTAGGGGGCAATCAGCCCCAGCATTTT. Translated: CASDTGVGGNQPQHF.

A note on this clone: Sequence at one end of the junction differs from germline and may be a read error. The chain employs TRBV28 and TRBJ1-4; 7 nucleotides line up with TRBD1. In germline, CDR1 is MDHEN, CDR2 SYDVKM. The CDR3 loop spans 15 amino acids. The DNA of the CDR3 is TGTGCCAGCAGTTCACGACAGGGAACTTATGAAAAACTGTTTTTT. The encoded protein is CASSSRQGTYEKLFF.

V usage is TRBV2 and J usage is TRBJ2-7; 9 bases are a match to TRBD2. The CDR3 covers 14 residues. V dropped 5 bases and J dropped 6; count of bases not matched to a gene: 8. Germline V gene lookup returns CDR1 SNHLY and CDR2 FYNNEI. CDR3 protein: CASSMGLASGEQYF. The CDR3 DNA reads TGTGCCAGCAGTATGGGACTAGCTAGCGGCGAGCAGTACTTC.

V gene TRBV2 combines with J gene TRBJ1-4; 8 nucleotides match TRBD1. V trimming: 6 bases; J trimming: 0 bases; junction bases outside the gene matches: 9. Germline values: CDR1 SNHLY, CDR2 FYNNEI. The CDR3 covers 17 residues. The CDR3 sequence: CASSARDRRATNEKLFF. The CDR3 region has the DNA TGTGCCAGCAGCGCCCGGGACAGGAGGGCAACTAATGAAAAACTGTTTTTT.

The V gene is TRBV5-1, the J gene TRBJ2-2; unclear D gene. CDR1 SGHRS and CDR2 YFSETQ come from the germline V gene. V dropped 4 bases and J dropped 7 bases, with 20 bases sitting between them. The CDR3 is made up of 16 amino acids. This chain's CDR3 is CASSAQWAIRDGELFF. The CDR3 bases are TGCGCCAGCAGCGCGCAGTGGGCGATTAGAGACGGGGAGCTGTTTTTT.

The rearrangement uses TRBV9 and TRBJ2-7; the match to TRBD2 covers 14 bases. Germline CDR1 SGDLS, CDR2 YYNGEE. V was clipped by 3 bases and J by 5 bases; unmatched bases: 7. This CDR3 is 16 amino acids long. DNA of the CDR3: TGTGCCAGCAGCGCAAGGGGGACTAGCGGGAGCCACGAGCAGTACTTC. It encodes CASSARGTSGSHEQYF.

This chain links TRBV5-6 with TRBJ2-5, with D uncertain. V lost 0 bases to trimming and J lost 2 bases, with 8 bases between them. CDR1 is SGHDT, CDR2 YYEEEE, per germline. This CDR3 has 14 residues. The CDR3 sequence is CASSLVSDQETQYF. The CDR3, as DNA: TGTGCCAGCAGCTTGGTGTCAGATCAAGAGACCCAGTACTTC.

This chain connects TRBV18 to TRBJ1-1; 7 bases map to TRBD1. The germline gives CDR1 KGHSH, CDR2 LQKENI. This CDR3 is 16 amino acids long. The junction had 6 bases not matched to a gene; V was cut back by 2 bases and J by 0 bases. The CDR3, as DNA: TGTGCCAGCTCACCAGGGACAGCTACAGTGAACACTGAAGCTTTCTTT. Translating it yields CASSPGTATVNTEAFF. The variable domain in full, with the rest retrieved from reference TRBV18 and TRBJ1-1, is NAGVMQNPRHLVRRRGQEARLRCSPMKGHSHVYWYRQLPEEGLKFMVYLQKENIIDESGMPKERFSAEFPKEGPSILRIQQVVRGDSAAYFCASSPGTATVNTEAFFGQGTRLTVV.

The rearrangement uses TRBV9 and TRBJ2-1; weak D call: TRBD2 (5 bases). The CDR3 contains 16 residues. V lost 4 bases and J 6 bases, leaving 20 bases between the germline ends. Per germline, CDR1 SGDLS and CDR2 YYNGEE. CDR3 in amino acids: CASSPPSGSRSNEQFF. The DNA of the CDR3 is TGTGCCAGCAGCCCTCCCTCGGGGAGTAGAAGCAATGAGCAGTTCTTC.

This chain connects TRBV6-4 to TRBJ2-2; no clear D gene. Trimming removed 0 bases at V and 5 bases at J, with 4 bases between. From germline, CDR1 is MRHNA and CDR2 SNTAGT. The CDR3 is 13 residues long. CDR3 sequence reads: CASSDSTTGELFF. CDR3 sequence (DNA): TGTGCCAGCAGTGACTCGACTACCGGGGAGCTGTTTTTT.

The rearrangement uses TRBV4-3 and TRBJ1-1; a weak D match, TRBD1 (5 bases). Trimming removed 1 base from V and 8 bases from J, with 17 bases in between. The germline gives CDR1 LGHNA, CDR2 YSLEER. CDR3 length: 15 residues. The CDR3 here is CASSQVQGAFGEAFF. CDR3 bases: TGCGCCAGCAGCCAAGTCCAAGGGGCTTTTGGCGAAGCTTTCTTT.

The rearrangement joins TRBV25-1 to TRBJ2-3; D unresolved. Looked up from germline, CDR1 is MGHDK and CDR2 is SYGVNS. The CDR3 runs 16 residues. With 0 bases removed from V and 0 bases from J, the gap between germline ends came to 10 bases. The CDR3 loop reads CASSEYSVGSTDTQYF. The CDR3 nucleotides are TGTGCCAGCAGTGAATATAGTGTCGGTAGCACAGATACGCAGTATTTT.

V and J are TRBV6-5 and TRBJ1-5, with 7 bases lining up with TRBD1. Germline CDR1 MNHEY, CDR2 SVGAGI. The CDR3 has 13 residues. V lost 5 bases, J lost 7 bases, and 5 bases stayed unmatched. The CDR3 loop is CASSRGLKQPQHF. In DNA form, the CDR3 reads TGTGCCAGCAGTAGGGGGCTGAAGCAGCCCCAGCATTTT.

The chain recombines TRBV6-6 with TRBJ1-5; 7 bases fit TRBD1. The CDR3 contains 15 residues. Germline CDR1 MNHNY, CDR2 SVGAGI (reference sequence). V trimming: 6 bases; J trimming: 3 bases; junction bases outside the gene matches: 8. CDR3 protein: CASSLTGVDNQPQHF. For the CDR3, the DNA is TGTGCCAGCAGCTTAACAGGGGTCGACAATCAGCCCCAGCATTTT.

The chain joins TRBV6-5 to TRBJ1-5; 7 nucleotides align to TRBD1. The CDR3 has 15 residues. J was trimmed by 5 bases and V by 5 bases; bases with no gene match: 9. The germline CDR1 and CDR2 sequences are MNHEY and SVGAGI. CDR3 nucleotide sequence: TGTGCCAGCAGTCGCTCACAGGGGTATGATCAGCCCCAGCATTTT. This gives the protein CASSRSQGYDQPQHF.

The chain carries TRBV13 and TRBJ2-1; the match to TRBD1 covers 8 bases. The trim removed 5 bases at V and 4 bases at J, leaving 13 bases unmatched. This CDR3 spans 17 amino acids. In germline, CDR1 is PRHDT, CDR2 FYEKMQ (reference sequence). The CDR3 sequence: CASSQQTGEKPYNEQFF. The CDR3 DNA is TGTGCCAGCAGCCAACAGACAGGGGAGAAACCTTACAATGAGCAGTTCTTC.